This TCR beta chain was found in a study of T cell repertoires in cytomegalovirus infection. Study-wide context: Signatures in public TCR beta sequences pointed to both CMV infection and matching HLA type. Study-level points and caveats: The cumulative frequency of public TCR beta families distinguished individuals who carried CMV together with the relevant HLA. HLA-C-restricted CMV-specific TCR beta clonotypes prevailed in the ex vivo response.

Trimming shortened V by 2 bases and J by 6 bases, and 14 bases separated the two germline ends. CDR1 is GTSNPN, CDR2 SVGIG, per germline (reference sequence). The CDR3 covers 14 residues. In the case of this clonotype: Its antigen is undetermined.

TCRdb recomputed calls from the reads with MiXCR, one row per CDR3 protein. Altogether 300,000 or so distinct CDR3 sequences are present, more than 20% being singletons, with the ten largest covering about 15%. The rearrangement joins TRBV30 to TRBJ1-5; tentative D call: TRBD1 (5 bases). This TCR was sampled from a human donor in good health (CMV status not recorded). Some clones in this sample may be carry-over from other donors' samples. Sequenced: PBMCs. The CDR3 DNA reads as TGTGCCTGGAGTCCCCTTCAGGGAAGTCAGCCCCAGCATTTT. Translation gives CAWSPLQGSQPQHF.